Shown below are 3 T cell receptor beta chains from a single sample sequenced in a study of Tregs in tolerant kidney transplant recipients. TCRdb's copy holds only in-frame clones and misses some; the assay was immunoSEQ multiplex PCR. The data show roughly 250,000 clones, with approximately 84% seen just once and less than 0.75% held by the top ten. Material for sequencing was CD4+ T cells from blood. The receptors here all came from a human donor in good health.

V gene TRBV7-2 combines with J gene TRBJ2-3; D gene ambiguous. CDR1 SGHTA and CDR2 FQGNSA come from the germline V gene. V lost 2 bases and J 5 bases, leaving 11 bases between the germline ends. CDR3 length: 14 residues. CDR3 nucleotide sequence: TGTGCCAGCAGCTTACCCCTCCCGGGAGATACGCAGTATTTT. Its protein is CASSLPLPGDTQYF.

The chain uses TRBV6-1 and TRBJ2-1, with TRBD2 matching 13 bases. With V trimmed by 3 bases and J by 6 bases, 14 bases remained unmatched. The CDR3 extends over 19 amino acids. The germline V gene encodes CDR1 MNHNS and CDR2 SASEGT. The CDR3 region has the DNA TGTGCCAGCAGTGATTTGCAACTAGCGGGGGGGGCAGGGTGCAATGAGCAGTTCTTC. Its protein is CASSDLQLAGGAGCNEQFF.

This chain uses TRBV4-1 with TRBJ2-1, with a tentative D call TRBD2 (5 bases). Germline values: CDR1 MGHRA, CDR2 YSYEKL. Trimming took off 4 bases at V and 5 bases at J, with 21 bases between the two ends. The CDR3 is made up of 17 amino acids. CDR3 residues: CASSPHLGLRVDNEQFF. CDR3 DNA sequence: TGCGCCAGCAGCCCTCACCTCGGACTTCGAGTGGACAATGAGCAGTTCTTC.